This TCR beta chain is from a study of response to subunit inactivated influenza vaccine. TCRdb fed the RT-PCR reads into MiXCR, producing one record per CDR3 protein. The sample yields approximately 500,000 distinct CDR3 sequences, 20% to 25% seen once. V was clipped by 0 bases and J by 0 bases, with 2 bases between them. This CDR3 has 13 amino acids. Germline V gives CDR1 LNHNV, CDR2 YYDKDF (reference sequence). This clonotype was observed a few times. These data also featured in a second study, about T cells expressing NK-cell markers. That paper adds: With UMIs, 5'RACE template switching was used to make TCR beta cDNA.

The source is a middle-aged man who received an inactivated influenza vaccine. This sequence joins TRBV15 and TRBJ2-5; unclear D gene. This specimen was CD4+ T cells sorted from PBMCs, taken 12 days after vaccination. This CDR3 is CATSREYQETQYF. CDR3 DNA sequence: TGTGCCACCAGCAGAGAGTACCAAGAGACCCAGTACTTC.